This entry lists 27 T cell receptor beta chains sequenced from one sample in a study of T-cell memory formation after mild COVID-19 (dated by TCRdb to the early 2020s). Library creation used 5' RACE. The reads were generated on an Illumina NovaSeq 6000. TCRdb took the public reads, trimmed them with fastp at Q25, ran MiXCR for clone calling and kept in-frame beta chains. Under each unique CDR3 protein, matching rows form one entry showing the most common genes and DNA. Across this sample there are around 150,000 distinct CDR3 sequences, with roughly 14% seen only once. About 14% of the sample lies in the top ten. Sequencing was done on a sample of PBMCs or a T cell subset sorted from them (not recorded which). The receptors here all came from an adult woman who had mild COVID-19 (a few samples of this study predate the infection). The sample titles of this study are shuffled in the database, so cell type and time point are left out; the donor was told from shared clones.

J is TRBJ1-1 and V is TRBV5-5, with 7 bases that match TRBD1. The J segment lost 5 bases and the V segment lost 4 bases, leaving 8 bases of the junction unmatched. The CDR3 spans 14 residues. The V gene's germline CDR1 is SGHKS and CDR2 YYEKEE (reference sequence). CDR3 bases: TGTGCCAGCAGCCTAGGGGGCGGCGAGACTGAAGCTTTCTTT. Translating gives CASSLGGGETEAFF.

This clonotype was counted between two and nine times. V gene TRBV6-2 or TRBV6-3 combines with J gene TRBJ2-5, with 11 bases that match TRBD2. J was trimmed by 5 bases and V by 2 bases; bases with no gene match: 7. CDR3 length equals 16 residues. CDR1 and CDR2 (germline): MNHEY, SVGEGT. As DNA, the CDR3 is TGTGCCAGCAGTTACGTAGCGGGGGGGCGGCTGGAGACCCAGTACTTC. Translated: CASSYVAGGRLETQYF.

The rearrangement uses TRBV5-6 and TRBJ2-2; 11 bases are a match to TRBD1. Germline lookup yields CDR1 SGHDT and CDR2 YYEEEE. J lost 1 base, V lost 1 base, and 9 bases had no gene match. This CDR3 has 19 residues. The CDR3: CASSLHRTGTGGNTGELFF. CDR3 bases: TGTGCCAGCAGCTTGCACAGGACCGGGACAGGGGGGAACACCGGGGAGCTGTTTTTT.

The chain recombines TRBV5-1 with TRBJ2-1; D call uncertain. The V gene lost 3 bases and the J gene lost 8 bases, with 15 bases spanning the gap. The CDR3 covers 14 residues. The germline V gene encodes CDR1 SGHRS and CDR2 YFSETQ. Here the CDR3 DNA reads TGCGCCAGCAGCTACCGCCGCATTGGCGATGAGCAGTTCTTC. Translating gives CASSYRRIGDEQFF.

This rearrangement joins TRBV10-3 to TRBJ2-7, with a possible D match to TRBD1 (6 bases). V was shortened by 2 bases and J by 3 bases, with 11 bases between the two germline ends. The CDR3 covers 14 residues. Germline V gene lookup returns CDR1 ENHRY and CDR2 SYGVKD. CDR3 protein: CAISEGTTNYEQYF. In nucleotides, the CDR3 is TGTGCCATCAGTGAGGGGACAACCAACTACGAGCAGTACTTC.

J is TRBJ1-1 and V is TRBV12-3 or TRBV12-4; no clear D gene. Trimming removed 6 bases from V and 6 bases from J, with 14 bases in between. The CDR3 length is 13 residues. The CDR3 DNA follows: TGTGCCAGCAGACCTTACACGAGCGCTGAAGCTTTCTTT. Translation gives CASRPYTSAEAFF.

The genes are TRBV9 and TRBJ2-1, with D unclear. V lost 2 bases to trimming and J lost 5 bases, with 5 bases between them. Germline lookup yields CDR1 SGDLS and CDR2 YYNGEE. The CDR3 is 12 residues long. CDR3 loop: CASSVQNNEQFF. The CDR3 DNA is TGTGCCAGCAGCGTCCAAAACAATGAGCAGTTCTTC.

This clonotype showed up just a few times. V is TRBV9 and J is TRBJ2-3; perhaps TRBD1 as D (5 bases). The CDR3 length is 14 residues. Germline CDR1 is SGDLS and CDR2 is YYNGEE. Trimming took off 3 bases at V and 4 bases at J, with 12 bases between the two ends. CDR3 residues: CASSAHQGPDTQYF. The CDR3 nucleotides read TGTGCCAGCAGCGCACACCAGGGTCCAGATACGCAGTATTTT.

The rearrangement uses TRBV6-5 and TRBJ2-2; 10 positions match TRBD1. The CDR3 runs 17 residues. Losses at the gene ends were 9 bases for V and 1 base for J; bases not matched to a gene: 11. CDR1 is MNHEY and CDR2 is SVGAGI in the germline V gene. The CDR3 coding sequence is TGTGCCAGTTGGACAGGGGGACGATTGATGAACACCGGGGAGCTGTTTTTT. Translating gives CASWTGGRLMNTGELFF.

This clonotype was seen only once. CDR3 region: CATSRDPFKRHTGELFF. The CDR3 coding sequence is TGTGCCACCAGCAGAGATCCTTTCAAGAGACACACCGGGGAGCTGTTTTTT. The rearrangement links TRBV15 to TRBJ2-2; D ambiguous. Germline assignment: CDR1 LNHNV and CDR2 YYDKDF (reference sequence). The CDR3 is 17 amino acids. The V and J ends lost 0 bases and 3 bases respectively, with 14 bases between them.

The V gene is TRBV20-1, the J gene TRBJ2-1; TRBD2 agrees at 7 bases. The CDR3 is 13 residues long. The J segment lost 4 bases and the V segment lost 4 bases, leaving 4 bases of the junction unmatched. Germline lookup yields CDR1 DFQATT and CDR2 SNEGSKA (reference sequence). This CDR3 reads CSANPGRYNEQFF. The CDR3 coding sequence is TGCAGTGCTAACCCCGGGAGGTACAATGAGCAGTTCTTC.

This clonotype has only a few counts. CDR3 residues: CASTQGVAGWYTQYF. The CDR3 DNA is TGTGCCAGCACCCAGGGGGTAGCGGGATGGTATACGCAGTATTTT. V usage is TRBV5-6 and J usage is TRBJ2-3; possible D gene TRBD2, 8 bases. Germline lookup yields CDR1 SGHDT and CDR2 YYEEEE. Between the trimmed V and J ends, which lost 6 bases and 7 bases, there was a span of 21 bases. This CDR3 contains 15 residues.

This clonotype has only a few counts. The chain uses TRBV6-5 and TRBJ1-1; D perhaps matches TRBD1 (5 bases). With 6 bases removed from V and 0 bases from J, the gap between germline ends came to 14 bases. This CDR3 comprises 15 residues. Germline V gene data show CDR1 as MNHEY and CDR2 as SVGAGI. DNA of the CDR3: TGTGCCAGCAGCAAGGGTGGGGGGATGAACACTGAAGCTTTCTTT. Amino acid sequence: CASSKGGGMNTEAFF.

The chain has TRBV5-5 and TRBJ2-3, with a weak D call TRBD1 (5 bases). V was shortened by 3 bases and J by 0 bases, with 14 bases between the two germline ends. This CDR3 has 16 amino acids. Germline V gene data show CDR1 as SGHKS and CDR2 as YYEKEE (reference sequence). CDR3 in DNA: TGTGCCAGCAGCTCGGCAGGGTGGAAAAGCACAGATACGCAGTATTTT. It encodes CASSSAGWKSTDTQYF.

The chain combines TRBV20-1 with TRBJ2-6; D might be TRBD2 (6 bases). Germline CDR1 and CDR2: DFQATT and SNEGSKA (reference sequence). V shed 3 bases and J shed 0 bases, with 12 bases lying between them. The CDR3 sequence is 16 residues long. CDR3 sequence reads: CSASRGTSSGANVLTF. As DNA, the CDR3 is TGCAGTGCTAGCCGGGGGACGTCCTCTGGGGCCAACGTCCTGACTTTC.

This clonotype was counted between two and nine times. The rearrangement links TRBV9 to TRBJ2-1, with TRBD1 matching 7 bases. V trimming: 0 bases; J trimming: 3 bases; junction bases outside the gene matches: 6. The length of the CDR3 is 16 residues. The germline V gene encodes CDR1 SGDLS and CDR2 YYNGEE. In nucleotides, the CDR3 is TGTGCCAGCAGCGTAGCTCCGGGACAGTACTACAATGAGCAGTTCTTC. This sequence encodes CASSVAPGQYYNEQFF. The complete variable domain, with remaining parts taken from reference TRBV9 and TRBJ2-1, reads DSGVTQTPKHLITATGQRVTLRCSPRSGDLSVYWYQQSLDQGLQFLIQYYNGEERAKGNILERFSAQQFPDLHSELNLSSLELGDSALYFCASSVAPGQYYNEQFFGPGTRLTVL.

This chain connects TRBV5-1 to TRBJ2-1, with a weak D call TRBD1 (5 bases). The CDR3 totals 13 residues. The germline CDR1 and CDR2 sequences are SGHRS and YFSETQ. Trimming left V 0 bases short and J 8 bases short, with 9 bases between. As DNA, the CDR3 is TGCGCCAGCAGCTTGGAGCAGGGCGATGAGCAGTTCTTC. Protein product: CASSLEQGDEQFF.

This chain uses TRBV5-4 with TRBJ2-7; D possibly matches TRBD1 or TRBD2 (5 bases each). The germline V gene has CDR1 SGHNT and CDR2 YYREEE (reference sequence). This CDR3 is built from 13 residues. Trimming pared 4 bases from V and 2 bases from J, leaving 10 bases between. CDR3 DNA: TGTGCCAGCAGCGTCCGGGACGCCTACGAGCAGTACTTC. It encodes CASSVRDAYEQYF.

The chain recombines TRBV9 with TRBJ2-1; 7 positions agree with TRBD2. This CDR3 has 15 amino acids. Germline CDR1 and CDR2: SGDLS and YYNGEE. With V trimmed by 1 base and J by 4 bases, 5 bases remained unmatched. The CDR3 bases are TGTGCCAGCAGCGTACAACTAGCGCCGTACAATGAGCAGTTCTTC. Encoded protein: CASSVQLAPYNEQFF.

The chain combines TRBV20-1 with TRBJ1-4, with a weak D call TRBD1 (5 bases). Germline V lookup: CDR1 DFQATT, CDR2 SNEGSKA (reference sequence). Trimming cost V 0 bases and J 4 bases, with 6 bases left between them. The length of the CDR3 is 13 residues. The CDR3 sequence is CSAREQVNEKLFF. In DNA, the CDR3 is TGCAGTGCTAGAGAACAGGTTAATGAAAAACTGTTTTTT.

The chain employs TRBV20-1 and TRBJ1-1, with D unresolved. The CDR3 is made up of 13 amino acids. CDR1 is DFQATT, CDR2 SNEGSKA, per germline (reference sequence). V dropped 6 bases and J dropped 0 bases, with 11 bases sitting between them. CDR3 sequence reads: CSAPGSLNTEAFF. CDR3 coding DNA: TGCAGTGCCCCGGGGAGCTTGAACACTGAAGCTTTCTTT.

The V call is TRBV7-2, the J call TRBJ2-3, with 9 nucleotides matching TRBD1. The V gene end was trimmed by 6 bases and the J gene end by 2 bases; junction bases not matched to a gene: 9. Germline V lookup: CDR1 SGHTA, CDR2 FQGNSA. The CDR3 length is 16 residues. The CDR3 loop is CASRPPGQGPTDTQYF. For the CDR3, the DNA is TGTGCCAGCAGACCTCCGGGACAGGGACCCACAGATACGCAGTATTTT.

The CDR3 is CASSEWGQGAGEQYF. The CDR3 nucleotides are TGTGCCAGCAGTGAATGGGGACAGGGGGCTGGAGAGCAGTACTTC. J is TRBJ2-7 and V is TRBV25-1, with 12 bases aligning to TRBD1. V dropped 1 base and J dropped 7; count of bases not matched to a gene: 5. Germline assignment: CDR1 MGHDK and CDR2 SYGVNS. CDR3 length: 15 amino acids.

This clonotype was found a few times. CDR3 in amino acids: CASSDSGDTQYF. The CDR3 nucleotides read TGTGCCAGCAGTGACTCGGGGGATACGCAGTATTTT. V is TRBV6-4 and J is TRBJ2-3; D gene ambiguous. CDR1 and CDR2 from the germline V gene are MRHNA and SNTAGT. V lost 0 bases and J lost 6, with 4 bases in between. The CDR3 contains 12 residues.

CDR3 protein: CASSLAVGYTDTQYF. The CDR3 nucleotides read TGTGCCAGCAGCTTGGCAGTGGGGTACACAGATACGCAGTATTTT. The rearrangement links TRBV11-2 to TRBJ2-3; unclear D gene. V lost 3 bases, J lost 2 bases, and 12 bases lay in between. There are 15 residues in the CDR3. The germline CDR1 and CDR2 sequences are SGHAT and FQNNGV.

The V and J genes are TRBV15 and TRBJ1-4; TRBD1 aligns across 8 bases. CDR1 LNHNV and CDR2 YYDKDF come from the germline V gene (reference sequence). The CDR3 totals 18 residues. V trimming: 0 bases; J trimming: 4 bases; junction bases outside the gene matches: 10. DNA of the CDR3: TGTGCCACCAGCAGAGATGAGACAGGGGTCCCCTTTAATGAAAAACTGTTTTTT. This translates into CATSRDETGVPFNEKLFF. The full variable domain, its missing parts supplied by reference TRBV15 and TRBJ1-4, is DAMVIQNPRYQVTQFGKPVTLSCSQTLNHNVMYWYQQKSSQAPKLLFHYYDKDFNNEADTPDNFQSRRPNTSFCFLDIRSPGLGDTAMYLCATSRDETGVPFNEKLFFGSGTQLSVL.

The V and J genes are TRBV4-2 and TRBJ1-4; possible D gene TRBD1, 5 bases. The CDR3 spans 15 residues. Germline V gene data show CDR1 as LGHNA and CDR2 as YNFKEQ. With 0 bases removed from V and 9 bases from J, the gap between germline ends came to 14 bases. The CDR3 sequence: CASSQEAGQMKKLFF. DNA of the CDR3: TGTGCCAGCAGCCAAGAAGCAGGACAAATGAAAAAACTGTTTTTT.